The rows below give T cell receptor beta chains drawn from one sample of a study of blood T cell repertoires in COVID-19. Using immunoSEQ multiplex PCR, the repertoire was profiled, and TCRdb retains in-frame clones only, with some absent. The sample carries roughly 200,000 clones, about 83% recorded once. The sample taken for sequencing was PBMCs or T cells enriched from blood (not recorded which). The receptor set was obtained from a man aged 35 to 55 with acute COVID-19. CDR3s include the opening cysteine and the closing phenylalanine or tryptophan. The order of the fields is V gene, clone size, J gene, D gene, CDR3 protein, CDR3 DNA. The D gene is left open where the match is weak. Not all rows give a size; the values are once, few, many and, for expanded clones, a class.

>TRBV19|-|TRBJ2-1|-
CASSAGEWGVEQFF
TGTGCCAGTAGTGCCGGCGAGTGGGGGGTTGAGCAGTTCTTC
>TRBV24-1|-|TRBJ2-1|TRBD2
CATSDGGLAGYNEQFF
TGTGCCACCAGTGATGGGGGACTAGCGGGTTACAATGAGCAGTTCTTC
>TRBV7-9|-|TRBJ2-3|-
CASELAGGTDTQYF
TGTGCCAGCGAGCTAGCAGGAGGAACAGATACGCAGTATTTT
>TRBV7-3|-|TRBJ2-1|TRBD2
CASSPTSDNEQFF
TGTGCCAGCAGTCCTACTAGCGACAATGAGCAGTTCTTC
>TRBV2|-|TRBJ2-7|-
CASSDGRGSYEQYF
TGTGCCAGCAGTGACGGCAGGGGCTCCTACGAGCAGTACTTC
>TRBV30|-|TRBJ1-1|-
CAWSRQGGTEAFF
TGTGCCTGGAGCCGGCAGGGCGGCACTGAAGCTTTCTTT
>TRBV11-2|-|TRBJ1-2|TRBD1
CASSLGTGGFYGYTF
TGTGCCAGCAGCTTAGGAACAGGGGGCTTCTATGGCTACACCTTC
>TRBV3-1/TRBV3-2|once|TRBJ2-1|TRBD1
CASSQEGGQGYNEQFF
TGTGCCAGCAGCCAAGAAGGCGGACAGGGGTACAATGAGCAGTTCTTC
>TRBV6-5|-|TRBJ1-5|TRBD1
CATQDRWRSNQPQHF
TGTGCCACCCAGGACAGGTGGAGGAGCAATCAGCCCCAGCATTTT
>TRBV6-1|-|TRBJ2-7|-
CASSERTDRVYEQYF
TGTGCCAGCAGTGAAAGGACAGACCGAGTCTACGAGCAGTACTTC
>TRBV6-6|-|TRBJ2-7|-
CASSYRGTVTNYEQYF
TGTGCCAGCAGTTACCGCGGGACTGTAACGAATTACGAGCAGTACTTC
>TRBV28|-|TRBJ1-6|-
CASRSNNSPLHF
TGTGCCAGCAGGTCAAATAATTCACCCCTCCACTTT
>TRBV24-1|-|TRBJ2-3|-
CATSRGTDTQYF
TGTGCCACCTCCCGGGGCACAGATACGCAGTATTTT
>TRBV7-9|-|TRBJ1-1|TRBD1
CASSSRTGGVMNTEAFF
TGTGCCAGCAGCTCACGGACAGGGGGCGTCATGAACACTGAAGCTTTCTTT
>TRBV28|-|TRBJ1-5|-
CASWLGFPNQPQHF
TGTGCCAGCTGGCTAGGATTCCCGAATCAGCCCCAGCATTTT
>TRBV19|-|TRBJ1-5|TRBD1
CAARDRANQPQHF
TGTGCCGCTAGAGACAGGGCCAATCAGCCCCAGCATTTT
>TRBV27|-|TRBJ2-7|-
CASSFHSGTSTEEQYF
TGTGCCAGCAGCTTTCACTCGGGTACCTCCACCGAGGAGCAGTACTTC
>TRBV19|-|TRBJ1-4|-
CASSILKSAGEKLFF
TGTGCCAGTAGTATCCTTAAGTCGGCGGGGGAAAAACTGTTTTTT
>TRBV7-2|-|TRBJ2-1|TRBD2
CASSSGLVPFF
TGTGCCAGCAGCTCGGGACTAGTACCGTTCTTC
>TRBV5-8|-|TRBJ1-3|TRBD1
CASSLKWSGTGAAGNTIYF
TGTGCCAGCAGCTTGAAGTGGAGTGGGACAGGGGCTGCTGGAAACACCATATATTTT
>TRBV5-1|-|TRBJ2-3|-
CASSALGRDTQYF
TGCGCCAGCAGCGCCCTGGGGAGAGATACGCAGTATTTT
>TRBV19|-|TRBJ1-1|TRBD1
CASRTFTGGGDTEAFF
TGTGCCAGTCGCACCTTTACAGGGGGCGGAGACACTGAAGCTTTCTTT
>TRBV4-3|-|TRBJ1-4|-
CASSQDGGVPNEKLFF
TGCGCCAGCAGCCAAGATGGGGGGGTTCCTAATGAAAAACTGTTTTTT
>TRBV2|-|TRBJ1-2|TRBD1
CASDREEDGYTF
TGTGCCAGCGACAGGGAAGAAGATGGCTACACCTTC
>TRBV7-2|-|TRBJ2-3|TRBD2
CASSGGLAGIIDTQYF
TGTGCCAGCAGTGGGGGACTAGCGGGGATTATAGATACGCAGTATTTT
>TRBV13|-|TRBJ2-1|TRBD2
CASRLDRGLASPGYEQFF
TGTGCCAGCAGACTAGACCGGGGACTAGCGTCACCCGGGTATGAGCAGTTCTTC
>TRBV7-9|-|TRBJ1-5|TRBD1
CASSPLGQGSRQPQHF
TGTGCCAGCAGCCCCCTAGGACAGGGATCTCGGCAGCCCCAGCATTTT
>TRBV6-5|-|TRBJ2-7|-
CASSSRFNEQYF
TGTGCCAGCAGTAGTCGGTTTAACGAGCAGTACTTC
>TRBV4-2|once|TRBJ1-2|-
CATEKGGGTGMLYGYTF
TGTGCCACCGAAAAAGGCGGGGGAACAGGGATGTTATATGGCTACACCTTC
>TRBV6-5|-|TRBJ1-1|-
CASSGTGGTEAFF
TGTGCCAGCTCCGGGACGGGGGGGACTGAAGCTTTCTTT
>TRBV4-1|once|TRBJ2-5|TRBD2
CASSHLSTASGRGETQYF
TGCGCCAGCAGCCATCTCTCGACGGCTAGCGGGAGGGGGGAGACCCAGTACTTC
>TRBV7-3|-|TRBJ1-5|TRBD1
CASSIWDRPNQPQHF
TGTGCCAGCAGCATTTGGGACAGACCCAATCAGCCCCAGCATTTT
>TRBV5-6|-|TRBJ1-5|-
CASSLMGADQPQHF
TGTGCCAGCAGCTTGATGGGGGCAGATCAGCCCCAGCATTTT
>TRBV25-1|-|TRBJ2-2|-
CASSEYSGELFF
TGTGCCAGCAGTGAATATAGCGGGGAGCTGTTTTTT
>TRBV19|-|TRBJ1-2|TRBD1
CATHPTGQGSYGYTF
TGTGCCACCCACCCCACGGGACAGGGCAGCTATGGCTACACCTTC
>TRBV2|-|TRBJ2-7|-
CASYLGTYEQYF
TGTGCCAGCTACCTAGGTACCTACGAGCAGTACTTC
>TRBV2|-|TRBJ2-7|TRBD1
CASRSRTGGTYEQYF
TGTGCCAGCAGAAGTCGGACAGGAGGAACCTACGAGCAGTACTTC
>TRBV3-1/TRBV3-2|-|TRBJ1-1|TRBD1
CASSLGQGTMNTEAFF
TGTGCCAGCAGCCTGGGACAGGGGACTATGAACACTGAAGCTTTCTTT
>TRBV29-1|-|TRBJ2-7|-
CSVAWTESGEQYF
TGCAGCGTTGCTTGGACAGAGTCCGGTGAGCAGTACTTC
>TRBV3-1/TRBV3-2|-|TRBJ1-1|-
CASSHRSTEAFF
TGTGCCAGCAGCCATAGGAGCACTGAAGCTTTCTTT
>TRBV6-4|-|TRBJ2-6|-
CASSAEAAGANVLTF
TGTGCCAGCAGTGCCGAAGCTGCTGGGGCCAACGTCCTGACTTTC
>TRBV29-1|once|TRBJ2-7|TRBD1
CSVRTGTLVEQYF
TGCAGCGTACGGACAGGGACTTTAGTAGAGCAGTACTTC
>TRBV2|-|TRBJ2-6|-
CASSYPQQGPKLGANVLTF
TGTGCCAGCAGTTACCCCCAACAGGGCCCGAAGCTAGGGGCCAACGTCCTGACTTTC